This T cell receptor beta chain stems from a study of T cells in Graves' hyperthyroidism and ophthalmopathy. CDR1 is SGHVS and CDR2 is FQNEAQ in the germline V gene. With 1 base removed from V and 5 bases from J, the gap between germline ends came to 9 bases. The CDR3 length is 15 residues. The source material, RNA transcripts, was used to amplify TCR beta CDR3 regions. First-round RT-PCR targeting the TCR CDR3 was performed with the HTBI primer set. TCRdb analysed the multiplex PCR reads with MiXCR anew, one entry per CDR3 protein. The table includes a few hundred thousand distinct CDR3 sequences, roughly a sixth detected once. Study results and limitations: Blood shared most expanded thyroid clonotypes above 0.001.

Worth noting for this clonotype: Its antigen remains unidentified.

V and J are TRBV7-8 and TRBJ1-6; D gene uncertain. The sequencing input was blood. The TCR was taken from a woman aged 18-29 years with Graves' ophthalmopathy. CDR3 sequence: CASSLDELNNSPLHF. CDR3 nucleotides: TGTGCCAGCAGCTTAGACGAGTTAAATAATTCACCCCTCCACTTT. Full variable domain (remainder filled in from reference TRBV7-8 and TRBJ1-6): GAGVSQSPRYKVAKRGQDVALRCDPISGHVSLFWYQQALGQGPEFLTYFQNEAQLDKSGLPSDRFFAERPEGSVSTLKIQRTQQEDSAVYLCASSLDELNNSPLHFGNGTRLTVT.